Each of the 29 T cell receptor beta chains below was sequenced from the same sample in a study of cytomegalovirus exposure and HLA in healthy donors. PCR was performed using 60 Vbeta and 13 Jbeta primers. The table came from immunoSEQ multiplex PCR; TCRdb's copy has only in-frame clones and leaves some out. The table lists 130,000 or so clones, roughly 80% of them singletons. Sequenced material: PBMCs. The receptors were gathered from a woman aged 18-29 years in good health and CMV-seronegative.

The CDR3 sequence: CASSLSRGSYNEQFF. In DNA, the CDR3 is TGTGCCAGCAGTTTATCCAGGGGGTCCTACAATGAGCAGTTCTTC. This rearrangement joins TRBV27 to TRBJ2-1; 7 positions match TRBD1. The V segment lost 0 bases and the J segment 1 base; nucleotides outside the gene matches: 0. Germline loops: CDR1 MNHEY, CDR2 SMNVEV (reference sequence). The CDR3 is 15 residues long.

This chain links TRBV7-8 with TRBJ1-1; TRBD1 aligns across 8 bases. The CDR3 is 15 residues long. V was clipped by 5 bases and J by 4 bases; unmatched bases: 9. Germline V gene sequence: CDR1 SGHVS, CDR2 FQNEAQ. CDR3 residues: CASSHRQGRVTEAFF. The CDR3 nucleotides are TGTGCCAGCAGCCATCGACAGGGGCGGGTCACTGAAGCTTTCTTT.

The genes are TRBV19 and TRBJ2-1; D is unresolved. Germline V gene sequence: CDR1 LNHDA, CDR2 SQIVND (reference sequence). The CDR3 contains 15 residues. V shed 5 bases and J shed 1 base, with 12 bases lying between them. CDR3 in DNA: TGTGCCAGTAGTTTCGGCGACACTTCCTACAATGAGCAGTTCTTC. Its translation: CASSFGDTSYNEQFF.

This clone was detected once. CDR3 sequence: CASSQGGQRRVEAFF. CDR3 in DNA: TGCGCCAGCAGCCAAGGGGGACAGCGAAGGGTGGAAGCTTTCTTT. This chain joins TRBV4-1 and TRBJ1-1; 7 bases are shared with TRBD1. Losses at the gene ends were 1 base for V and 8 bases for J; bases not matched to a gene: 10. Germline V gene data show CDR1 as MGHRA and CDR2 as YSYEKL. This CDR3 is 15 amino acids long.

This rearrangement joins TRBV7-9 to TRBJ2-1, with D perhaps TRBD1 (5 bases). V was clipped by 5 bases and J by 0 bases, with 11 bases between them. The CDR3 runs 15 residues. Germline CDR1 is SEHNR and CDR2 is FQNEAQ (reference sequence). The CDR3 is CASSQGAFSYNEQFF. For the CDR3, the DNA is TGTGCCAGCAGCCAAGGGGCGTTCTCCTACAATGAGCAGTTCTTC.

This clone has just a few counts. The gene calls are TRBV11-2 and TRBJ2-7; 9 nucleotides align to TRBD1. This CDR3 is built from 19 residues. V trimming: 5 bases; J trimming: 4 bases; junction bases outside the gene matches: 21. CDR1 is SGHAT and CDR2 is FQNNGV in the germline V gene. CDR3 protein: CASSPSSFLGTGFPYEQYF. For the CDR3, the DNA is TGTGCCAGCAGCCCCTCATCTTTTTTAGGGACAGGGTTTCCTTACGAGCAGTACTTC.

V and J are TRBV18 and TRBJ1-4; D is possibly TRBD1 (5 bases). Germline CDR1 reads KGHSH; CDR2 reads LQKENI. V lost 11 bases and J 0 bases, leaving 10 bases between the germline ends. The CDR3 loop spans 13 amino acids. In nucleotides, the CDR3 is TGTGCCGGGCAGACAGCAACTAATGAAAAACTGTTTTTT. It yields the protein CAGQTATNEKLFF.

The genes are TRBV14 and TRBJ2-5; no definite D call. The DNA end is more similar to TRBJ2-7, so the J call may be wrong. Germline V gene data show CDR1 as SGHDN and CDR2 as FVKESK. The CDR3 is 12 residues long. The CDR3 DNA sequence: TGTGCCAGCAGCAGTTTACTCTACGAGCAGTACTTC. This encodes CASSSLLYEQYF.

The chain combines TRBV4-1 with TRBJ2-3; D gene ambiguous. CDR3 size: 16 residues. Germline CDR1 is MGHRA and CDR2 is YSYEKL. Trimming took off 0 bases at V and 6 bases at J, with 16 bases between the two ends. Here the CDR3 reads CASSQDPPNNGDTQYF. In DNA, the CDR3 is TGCGCCAGCAGCCAAGACCCCCCGAATAACGGGGATACGCAGTATTTT.

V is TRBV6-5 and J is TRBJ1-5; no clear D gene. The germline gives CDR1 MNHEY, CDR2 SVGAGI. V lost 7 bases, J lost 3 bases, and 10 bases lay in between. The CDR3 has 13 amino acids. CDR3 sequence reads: CASINVVNQPQHF. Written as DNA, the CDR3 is TGTGCCAGCATCAACGTAGTCAATCAGCCCCAGCATTTT.

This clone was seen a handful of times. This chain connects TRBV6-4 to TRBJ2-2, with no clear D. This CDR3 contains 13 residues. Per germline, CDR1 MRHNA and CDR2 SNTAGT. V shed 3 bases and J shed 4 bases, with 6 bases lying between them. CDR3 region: CASSEGSTGELFF. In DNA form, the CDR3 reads TGTGCCAGCAGTGAGGGCAGCACCGGGGAGCTGTTTTTT.

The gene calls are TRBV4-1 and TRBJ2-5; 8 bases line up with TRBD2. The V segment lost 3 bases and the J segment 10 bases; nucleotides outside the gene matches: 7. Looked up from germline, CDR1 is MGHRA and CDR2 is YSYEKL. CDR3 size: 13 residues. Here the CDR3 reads CASSQSGGSSQYF. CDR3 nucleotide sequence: TGCGCCAGCAGCCAGAGCGGGGGTTCCAGCCAGTACTTC.

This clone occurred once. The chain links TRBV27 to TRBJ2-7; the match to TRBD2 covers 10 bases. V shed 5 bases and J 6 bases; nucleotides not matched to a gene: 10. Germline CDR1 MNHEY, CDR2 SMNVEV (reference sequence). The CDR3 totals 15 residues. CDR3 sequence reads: CASSRRASGRGEQYF. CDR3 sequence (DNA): TGTGCCAGCAGTCGCCGTGCTAGCGGGAGAGGCGAGCAGTACTTC.

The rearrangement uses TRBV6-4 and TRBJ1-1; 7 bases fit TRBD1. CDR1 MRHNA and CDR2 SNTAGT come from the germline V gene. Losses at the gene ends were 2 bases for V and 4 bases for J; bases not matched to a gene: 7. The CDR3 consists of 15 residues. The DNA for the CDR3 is TGTGCCAGCAGTGACAGGGACAGCCCAGCCACTGAAGCTTTCTTT. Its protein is CASSDRDSPATEAFF.

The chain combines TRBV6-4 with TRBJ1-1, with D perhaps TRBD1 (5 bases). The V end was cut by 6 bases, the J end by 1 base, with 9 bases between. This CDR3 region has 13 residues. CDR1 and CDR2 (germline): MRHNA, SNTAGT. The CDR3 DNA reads TGTGCCAGCAGCCCTACAGGGAACACTGAAGCTTTCTTT. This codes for CASSPTGNTEAFF.

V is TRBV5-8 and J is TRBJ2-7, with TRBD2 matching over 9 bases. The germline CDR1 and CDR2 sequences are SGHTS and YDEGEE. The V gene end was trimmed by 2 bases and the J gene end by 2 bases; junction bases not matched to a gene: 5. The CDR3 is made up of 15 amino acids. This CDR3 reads CASSFRLADTYEQYF. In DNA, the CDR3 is TGTGCCAGCAGCTTTCGACTAGCGGATACCTACGAGCAGTACTTC.

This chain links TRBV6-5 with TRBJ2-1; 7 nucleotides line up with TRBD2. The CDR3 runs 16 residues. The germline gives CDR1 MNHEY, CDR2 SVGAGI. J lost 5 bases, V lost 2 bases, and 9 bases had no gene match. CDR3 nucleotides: TGTGCCAGCAGTTACCGTCTGGGAGGGAGGGACAATGAGCAGTTCTTC. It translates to CASSYRLGGRDNEQFF.

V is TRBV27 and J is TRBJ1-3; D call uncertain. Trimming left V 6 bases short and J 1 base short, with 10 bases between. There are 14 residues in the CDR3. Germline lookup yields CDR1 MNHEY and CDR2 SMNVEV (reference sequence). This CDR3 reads CASSPYQSGNTIYF. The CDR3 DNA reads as TGTGCCAGCAGCCCTTATCAGTCTGGAAACACCATATATTTT.

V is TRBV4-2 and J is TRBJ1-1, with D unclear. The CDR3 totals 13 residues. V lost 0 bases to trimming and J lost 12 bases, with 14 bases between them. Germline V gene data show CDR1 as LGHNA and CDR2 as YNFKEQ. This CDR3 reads CASSQDGGRSTFF. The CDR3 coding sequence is TGTGCCAGCAGCCAAGATGGAGGGAGAAGTACTTTCTTT.

The CDR3 DNA sequence: TGTGCCAGCAGCGTAGGTATCTCGGGACTAGTCACCAATGAGCAGTTCTTC. Amino acids: CASSVGISGLVTNEQFF. The gene calls are TRBV9 and TRBJ2-1; 8 bases map to TRBD2. The CDR3 has 17 residues. V gave up 0 bases and J gave up 6 bases; unmatched junction bases: 11. The germline V gene encodes CDR1 SGDLS and CDR2 YYNGEE.

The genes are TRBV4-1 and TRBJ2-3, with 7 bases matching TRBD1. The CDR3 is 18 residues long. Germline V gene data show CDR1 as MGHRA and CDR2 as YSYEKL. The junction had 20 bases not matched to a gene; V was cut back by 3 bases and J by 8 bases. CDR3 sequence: CASSQSPNRDSPFGTQYF. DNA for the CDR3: TGCGCCAGCAGCCAGTCTCCTAACCGGGACAGTCCCTTCGGTACGCAGTATTTT.

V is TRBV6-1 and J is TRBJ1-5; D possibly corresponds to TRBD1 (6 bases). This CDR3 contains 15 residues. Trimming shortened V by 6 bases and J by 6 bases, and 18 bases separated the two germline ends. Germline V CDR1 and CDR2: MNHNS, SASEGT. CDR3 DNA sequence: TGTGCCAGCAGGGTAGGGGGAGTCTTGGGTCAGCCCCAGCATTTT. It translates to CASRVGGVLGQPQHF.

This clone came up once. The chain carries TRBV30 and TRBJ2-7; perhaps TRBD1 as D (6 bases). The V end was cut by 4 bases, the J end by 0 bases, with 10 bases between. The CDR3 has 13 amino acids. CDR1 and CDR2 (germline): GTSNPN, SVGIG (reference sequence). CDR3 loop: CAWKRTASYEQYF. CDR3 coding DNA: TGTGCCTGGAAGAGGACAGCCTCCTACGAGCAGTACTTC.

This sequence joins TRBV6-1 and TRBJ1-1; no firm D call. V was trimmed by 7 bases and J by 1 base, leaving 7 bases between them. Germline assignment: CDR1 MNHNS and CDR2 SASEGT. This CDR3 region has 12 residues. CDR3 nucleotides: TGTGCCAGCACCCGTTGGAACACTGAAGCTTTCTTT. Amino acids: CASTRWNTEAFF.

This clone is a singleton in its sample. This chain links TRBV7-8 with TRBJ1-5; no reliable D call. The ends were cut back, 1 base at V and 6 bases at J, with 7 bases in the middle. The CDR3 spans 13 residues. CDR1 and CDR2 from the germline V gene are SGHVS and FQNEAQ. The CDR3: CASSLGRVQPQHF. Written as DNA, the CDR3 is TGTGCCAGCAGCTTAGGGAGGGTTCAGCCCCAGCATTTT.

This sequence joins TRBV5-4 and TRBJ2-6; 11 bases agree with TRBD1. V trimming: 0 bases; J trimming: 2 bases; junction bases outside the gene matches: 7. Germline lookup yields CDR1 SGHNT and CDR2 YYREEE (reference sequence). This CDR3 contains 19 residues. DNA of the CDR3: TGTGCCAGCAGCTTGGCCGATGGACAGGGGGCGCCTGGGGCCAACGTCCTGACTTTC. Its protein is CASSLADGQGAPGANVLTF.

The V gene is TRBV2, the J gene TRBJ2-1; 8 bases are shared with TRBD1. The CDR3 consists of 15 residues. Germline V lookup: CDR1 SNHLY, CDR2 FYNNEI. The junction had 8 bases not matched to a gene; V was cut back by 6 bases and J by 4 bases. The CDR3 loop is CASREQGGLYNEQFF. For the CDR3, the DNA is TGTGCCAGCAGAGAACAGGGGGGACTTTACAATGAGCAGTTCTTC.

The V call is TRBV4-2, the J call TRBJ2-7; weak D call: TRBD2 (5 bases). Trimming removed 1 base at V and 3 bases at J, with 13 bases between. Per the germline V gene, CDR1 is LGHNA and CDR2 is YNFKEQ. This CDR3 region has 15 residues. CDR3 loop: CASSQARTRSYEQYF. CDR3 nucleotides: TGTGCCAGCAGCCAAGCCCGGACTCGAAGCTACGAGCAGTACTTC.

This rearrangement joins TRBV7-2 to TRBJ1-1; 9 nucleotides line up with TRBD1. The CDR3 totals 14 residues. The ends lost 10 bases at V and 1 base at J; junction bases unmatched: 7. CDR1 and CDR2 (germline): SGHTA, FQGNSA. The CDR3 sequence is CAIPGQGSNTEAFF. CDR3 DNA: TGTGCCATCCCGGGACAGGGATCGAACACTGAAGCTTTCTTT.